This entry describes one TCR beta chain. No cognate antigen has been identified for it. No base-level quality is on record; no much larger clone is a single base apart. According to the study, the label for this sample's time point signals: sample from adult after SARS-CoV-2 infection, after symptom onset. Two convalescent COVID-19 patients, sampled after symptom onset from adults with prior SARS-CoV-2 infection, were also TCR-sequenced for comparison. This record belongs to a study of T cell responses to AZD1222 COVID-19 vaccine (dated by TCRdb to about 2021). For context, the study as a whole: TCR sequencing was performed for 230 to 250 trial participants, of whom about 200 were given two doses of AZD1222 and about 25 were given two doses of MenACWY control vaccine. Enrollment into the trials was organized by age into subgroups of 18-55, 56-69 and 70-plus years, and those subgroups contained approximately 150, 30 and 60 TCR-sequenced participants, respectively.

The CDR3 regions of human TCRbeta chains were analyzed by immunosequencing. On the authors' methods: Repertoire TCRs were checked for matches against a reference library of SARS-CoV-2-specific TCRs that had been generated using the MIRA antigen-specificity platform. Breadth meant the fraction of unique TCRs that were SARS-CoV-2-associated, whereas depth meant the fraction of total T cells that were SARS-CoV-2-associated. Using the MIRA data, every spike-specific TCR was mapped to the spike region that the TCR reacted to and assigned to either a CD4 or a CD8 class. Log10-transformed breadth and depth values were compared by one-way ANOVA with Sidak's multiple comparisons tests. This is the immuneACCESS table as TCRdb keeps it, with only in-frame sequences that have V and J called. A part of the clones is gone; compared with another copy, unresolved V genes explain less than half, and the rest is unexplained. That table is the source of V, J and clone size, and D and trimming were worked out from the DNA. The table for this sample lists 150,000 to 160,000 clones; less than 90% of them were counted only once. The leading ten clones occupy 5.5% to 8% of the sample.

Unmatched junction bases come to 2, with V trimmed by 2 bases and J by 6 bases. From the cysteine through the phenylalanine, the CDR3 covers 15 amino acids. CDR3 DNA only is kept here, 45 bases in frame from base 1. The CDR1 and CDR2 encoded by the germline V gene are MNHEY and SVGEGT. Study-level results and caveats: Vaccine-associated CD4 TCRs spanned the whole spike protein, with dominant responses in regions 160-218 and 743-854. Reportedly, close to half of the unique spike-specific TCRs recognized epitopes lying outside the regions that are mutated in the B.1.351 and B.1.1.7 variants. Because no day 14 peak-response samples were available, repertoires were characterized only after the peak T cell response. Most participants were white British and females outnumbered males, and the authors suggested that clonal diversity may have been underestimated. After two AZD1222 doses, spike-specific TCR breadth and depth were significantly higher than at day 0 and than in MenACWY recipients. The 56-69-year group was small, and its depth increase did not reach significance, likely because of low power. Conclusions about previously exposed vaccinees are limited because only 6 or 7 AZD1222 recipients were SARS-CoV-2 seropositive at baseline.

Sample: peripheral blood, taken after recovery from COVID-19. The chain uses TRBV6-2 or TRBV6-3 and TRBJ2-2, and 11 junctional nucleotides match TRBD1. The sequence derives from an adult who had recovered from COVID-19. CDR3 reads: CASSYRDRGAGELFF. The DNA reads TGTGCCAGCAGTTACCGGGACAGGGGGGCCGGGGAGCTGTTTTTT.